This T cell receptor beta chain was found in a study of patients and donors after allogeneic stem cell transplantation. Trimming left V 5 bases short and J 6 bases short, with 18 bases between. From germline, CDR1 is SGHTA and CDR2 FQGTGA. The CDR3 contains 15 residues. One entry per CDR3 protein results from TCRdb running MiXCR on the RT-PCR reads. The sample has about 410,000 distinct CDR3 sequences, approximately 16% seen once. This receptor was obtained from a human donor who was either an allogeneic HSCT recipient or a stem cell or donor lymphocyte infusion donor (not recorded which). It is not recorded whose cells these are; they may come from a transplant donor. Sequencing was done on a sample of blood, either unsorted or a sorted T cell fraction (not recorded which). The chain recombines TRBV7-3 with TRBJ2-3; D possibly corresponds to TRBD1 (6 bases). The chain's CDR3 is CASSARDTLADTQYF. The CDR3 coding sequence is TGTGCCAGCAGCGCCCGGGACACTTTGGCCGATACGCAGTATTTT. The whole variable domain, filled in from reference TRBV7-3 and TRBJ2-3, reads GAGVSQTPSNKVTEKGKYVELRCDPISGHTALYWYRQSLGQGPEFLIYFQGTGAADDSGLPNDRFFAVRPEGSVSTLKIQRTERGDSAVYLCASSARDTLADTQYFGPGTRLTVL.